Presented here are 29 T cell receptor beta chains from one specimen sequenced in a study of blood T cell repertoires in COVID-19. Measured with immunoSEQ multiplex PCR; TCRdb has only the in-frame clones, and not every one. The sample carries 220,000 or so clones, under 90% recorded once. The material sequenced was PBMCs or T cells enriched from blood (not recorded which). Receptors originate from a woman aged 55 to 70 who had recovered from COVID-19.

V usage is TRBV11-2 and J usage is TRBJ2-1; 7 bases match TRBD1. The CDR3 totals 13 residues. J gave up 15 bases and V 0 bases, and 8 bases lay outside the gene matches. The germline gives CDR1 SGHAT, CDR2 FQNNGV. CDR3 region: CASSLENDRVGFF. The CDR3 bases are TGTGCCAGCAGCTTAGAAAATGACAGGGTTGGGTTCTTC.

The chain joins TRBV11-2 to TRBJ1-4; D remains ambiguous. The germline V gene encodes CDR1 SGHAT and CDR2 FQNNGV. This CDR3 region has 11 residues. Trimming took 5 bases from V and 10 from J, leaving 8 bases between them. The CDR3 DNA reads TGTGCCAGCAGCCCCGAGGGAAAACTGTTTTTT. It specifies CASSPEGKLFF.

The chain couples TRBV16 to TRBJ1-1; 10 nucleotides agree with TRBD1. This CDR3 is 14 amino acids long. Losses at the gene ends were 5 bases for V and 5 bases for J; bases not matched to a gene: 5. CDR1 is KGHSY, CDR2 FQNENV, per germline. CDR3 region: CASSTRQGATEAFF. The CDR3 nucleotides are TGTGCCAGCAGCACTCGACAGGGGGCGACTGAAGCTTTCTTT.

This chain connects TRBV11-2 to TRBJ1-2; a weak D match, TRBD1 (6 bases). This CDR3 is built from 14 residues. The germline V gene has CDR1 SGHAT and CDR2 FQNNGV. V gave up 5 bases and J gave up 4 bases, with 14 bases separating them. The CDR3 spells CASSGGTGTYGYTF. In nucleotides, the CDR3 is TGTGCCAGCAGCGGGGGAACAGGGACCTATGGCTACACCTTC.

The CDR3 spells CASSQQGLQNQPQHF. CDR3 DNA sequence: TGTGCCAGCAGTCAACAGGGCCTCCAAAATCAGCCCCAGCATTTT. The J gene is TRBJ1-5, the V gene TRBV3-1 (or the pseudogene TRBV3-2); D may be TRBD1 (6 bases). V was shortened by 6 bases and J by 4 bases, with 16 bases between the two germline ends. The CDR3 sequence is 15 residues long. Germline V gene data show CDR1 as LGHDT and CDR2 as YNNKEL (reference sequence).

A single count supports this clone. The gene calls are TRBV6-5 and TRBJ1-6; 8 bases fit TRBD1. After removal of 6 bases from V and 10 bases from J, the junction contained 8 bases not matched to a gene. Germline loops: CDR1 MNHEY, CDR2 SVGAGI. The CDR3 length is 14 residues. The CDR3: CASSPTGVLSPLHF. The CDR3 coding sequence is TGTGCCAGCAGCCCGACAGGGGTTCTGTCACCCCTCCACTTT.

The chain combines TRBV19 with TRBJ1-2; perhaps TRBD1 as D (6 bases). This CDR3 region has 15 residues. Germline V gene data show CDR1 as LNHDA and CDR2 as SQIVND (reference sequence). With 3 bases removed from V and 2 bases from J, the gap between germline ends came to 13 bases. The chain's CDR3 is CASSMGHQMNYGYTF. CDR3 nucleotide sequence: TGTGCCAGTAGTATGGGACACCAGATGAACTATGGCTACACCTTC. Drawing the rest from reference TRBV19 and TRBJ1-2, the complete variable domain is DGGITQSPKYLFRKEGQNVTLSCEQNLNHDAMYWYRQDPGQGLRLIYYSQIVNDFQKGDIAEGYSVSREKKESFPLTVTSAQKNPTAFYLCASSMGHQMNYGYTFGSGTRLTVV.

This clone was seen only once. The gene calls are TRBV7-9 and TRBJ1-1, with D uncertain. Germline V gene data show CDR1 as SEHNR and CDR2 as FQNEAQ (reference sequence). The CDR3 loop spans 14 amino acids. The germline V and J ends were trimmed by 4 bases and 5 bases, with 14 bases remaining between them. The CDR3, as DNA: TGTGCCAGCAGCTACACACCCGTCGGGACTGAAGCTTTCTTT. Its translation is CASSYTPVGTEAFF.

CDR3 in DNA: TGCGCCAGCAGCTTGGGGGACTGGACAACCAAATACGAGCAGTACTTC. Protein sequence: CASSLGDWTTKYEQYF. The gene calls are TRBV5-1 and TRBJ2-7; TRBD2 might be the D (6 bases). Per the germline V gene, CDR1 is SGHRS and CDR2 is YFSETQ. There are 16 residues in the CDR3. With 0 bases removed from V and 4 bases from J, the gap between germline ends came to 17 bases. The whole variable domain, filled in from reference TRBV5-1 and TRBJ2-7, reads KAGVTQTPRYLIKTRGQQVTLSCSPISGHRSVSWYQQTPGQGLQFLFEYFSETQRNKGNFPGRFSGRQFSNSRSEMNVSTLELGDSALYLCASSLGDWTTKYEQYFGPGTRLTVT.

CDR3 in amino acids: CASSPTWSRASDTQYF. The DNA for the CDR3 is TGTGCCAGCAGCCCCACTTGGTCCAGGGCCTCAGATACGCAGTATTTT. V and J are TRBV7-3 and TRBJ2-3, with a weak D call TRBD1 (5 bases). Germline assignment: CDR1 SGHTA and CDR2 FQGTGA. V lost 5 bases and J lost 4, with 19 bases in between. This CDR3 has 16 residues.

The V call is TRBV27, the J call TRBJ1-1; D is unclear. Per the germline V gene, CDR1 is MNHEY and CDR2 is SMNVEV (reference sequence). There are 15 residues in the CDR3. V was pared by 7 bases and J by 1 base, with 16 bases between. The CDR3 loop is CASTSMQAWNTEAFF. The DNA of the CDR3 is TGTGCCAGCACCTCCATGCAGGCTTGGAACACTGAAGCTTTCTTT.

The V gene is TRBV5-1, the J gene TRBJ1-2, with 11 bases aligning to TRBD1. V gave up 4 bases and J gave up 6 bases; unmatched junction bases: 8. Germline loops: CDR1 SGHRS, CDR2 YFSETQ. There are 15 residues in the CDR3. CDR3 amino acids: CASSLGQGAHHGYTF. Written as DNA, the CDR3 is TGCGCCAGCAGCCTAGGACAGGGGGCGCATCATGGCTACACCTTC.

The chain employs TRBV5-4 and TRBJ2-1; 8 nucleotides align to TRBD1. With V trimmed by 4 bases and J by 7 bases, 13 bases remained unmatched. Germline loops: CDR1 SGHNT, CDR2 YYREEE (reference sequence). The CDR3 loop spans 16 amino acids. For the CDR3, the DNA is TGTGCCAGCAGCCCGGAGGTTGGCAGGGGGCGTAATGAGCAGTTCTTC. This sequence encodes CASSPEVGRGRNEQFF.

The chain has TRBV7-9 and TRBJ1-5; no clear D gene. There are 12 residues in the CDR3. In germline, CDR1 is SEHNR, CDR2 FQNEAQ (reference sequence). Trimming left V 5 bases short and J 7 bases short, with 9 bases between. CDR3 coding DNA: TGTGCCAGCAGCCCCGACATCCAGCCCCAGCATTTT. Translated, it gives CASSPDIQPQHF.

J is TRBJ1-1 and V is TRBV3-1 (or the pseudogene TRBV3-2); D gene uncertain. V lost 0 bases, J lost 0 bases, and 11 bases lay in between. This CDR3 has 16 amino acids. Looked up from germline, CDR1 is LGHDT and CDR2 is YNNKEL (reference sequence). The CDR3 nucleotides are TGTGCCAGCAGCCAAGACAGGCCCGGGGTGAACACTGAAGCTTTCTTT. This gives the protein CASSQDRPGVNTEAFF.

V gene TRBV2 combines with J gene TRBJ2-5, with 10 bases identical to TRBD2. In germline, CDR1 is SNHLY, CDR2 FYNNEI. V dropped 6 bases and J dropped 5; count of bases not matched to a gene: 6. The CDR3 contains 14 residues. The CDR3 region has the DNA TGTGCCAGCAGCGAGCGGGGGGGCGGGGAGACCCAGTACTTC. This codes for CASSERGGGETQYF.

This sequence joins TRBV15 and TRBJ1-6; the D is unclear. Germline values: CDR1 LNHNV, CDR2 YYDKDF (reference sequence). V was cut by 0 bases and J by 5 bases, with 11 bases left in between. The CDR3 has 16 amino acids. The CDR3: CATSRDPTANNSPLHF. The CDR3 region has the DNA TGTGCCACCAGCAGAGATCCAACAGCTAATAATTCACCCCTCCACTTT.

The chain employs TRBV18 and TRBJ1-2; 7 bases align to TRBD1. CDR1 is KGHSH and CDR2 is LQKENI in the germline V gene. The CDR3 totals 13 residues. Unmatched junction bases numbered 5, after V lost 6 bases and J lost 4 bases. CDR3 amino acids: CASSRGDRYGYTF. The CDR3 DNA sequence: TGTGCCAGCTCCAGGGGGGATCGCTATGGCTACACCTTC.

The gene calls are TRBV2 and TRBJ2-3; 10 nucleotides align to TRBD2. This CDR3 has 20 amino acids. V was pared by 6 bases and J by 3 bases, with 21 bases of the junction left unmatched. From germline, CDR1 is SNHLY and CDR2 FYNNEI. The CDR3: CASRRGMGLGLAGVTDTQYF. DNA for the CDR3: TGTGCCAGCAGGAGGGGTATGGGACTAGGGCTAGCGGGAGTGACAGATACGCAGTATTTT.

The rearrangement links TRBV7-8 to TRBJ1-4; the D gene is possibly TRBD1 (5 bases). Trimming cost V 5 bases and J 4 bases, with 11 bases left between them. This CDR3 region has 14 residues. Germline V gives CDR1 SGHVS, CDR2 FQNEAQ. The CDR3 spells CASSKQEFNEKLFF. CDR3 coding DNA: TGTGCCAGCAGCAAACAGGAGTTTAATGAAAAACTGTTTTTT.

The chain couples TRBV18 to TRBJ2-7; unclear D gene. Deletions cut 4 bases from V and 1 base from J, with 5 bases between. Per germline, CDR1 KGHSH and CDR2 LQKENI. This CDR3 has 12 residues. The CDR3 DNA reads as TGTGCCAGCTCACTACAGTCCTACGAGCAGTACTTC. Its protein product is CASSLQSYEQYF.

The rearrangement uses TRBV2 and TRBJ2-1, with 9 bases fitting TRBD2. The germline CDR1 and CDR2 sequences are SNHLY and FYNNEI. This CDR3 comprises 15 residues. V dropped 7 bases and J dropped 0; count of bases not matched to a gene: 4. The CDR3 sequence: CASTSGAGSYNEQFF. CDR3 bases: TGTGCCAGCACTAGCGGGGCGGGCTCCTACAATGAGCAGTTCTTC. Combining the CDR3 with reference TRBV2 and TRBJ2-1 gives the whole variable domain EPEVTQTPSHQVTQMGQEVILRCVPISNHLYFYWYRQILGQKVEFLVSFYNNEISEKSEIFDDQFSVERPDGSNFTLKIRSTKLEDSAMYFCASTSGAGSYNEQFFGPGTRLTVL.

Only a few counts were recorded for this clone. The genes are TRBV5-4 and TRBJ2-1; TRBD2 agrees at 16 bases. Germline trimming cut 0 bases from V and 8 bases from J; bases unmatched to any gene: 8. This CDR3 comprises 18 residues. Looked up from germline, CDR1 is SGHNT and CDR2 is YYREEE (reference sequence). The chain's CDR3 is CASSLGIAGTSGRDEQFF. Here the CDR3 DNA reads TGTGCCAGCAGCTTGGGAATCGCCGGGACTAGCGGGAGGGATGAGCAGTTCTTC.

This clone has more than one count but fewer than ten. The V gene is TRBV7-9, the J gene TRBJ1-3, with TRBD1 identical over 7 bases. This CDR3 region has 15 residues. Germline V gene sequence: CDR1 SEHNR, CDR2 FQNEAQ (reference sequence). V was pared by 5 bases and J by 0 bases, with 4 bases of the junction left unmatched. CDR3 sequence reads: CASSGDSYSGNTIYF. In nucleotides, the CDR3 is TGTGCCAGCAGCGGGGACAGTTACTCTGGAAACACCATATATTTT.

CDR3 nucleotide sequence: TGTGCCAGCAGCGTAGATTCGTGGCGGGGGGAAGATACGCAGTATTTT. This gives the protein CASSVDSWRGEDTQYF. The chain links TRBV9 to TRBJ2-3; 8 positions match TRBD2. Germline lookup yields CDR1 SGDLS and CDR2 YYNGEE. With V trimmed by 0 bases and J by 5 bases, 8 bases remained unmatched. CDR3 size: 16 residues.

The V gene is TRBV30, the J gene TRBJ2-5, with TRBD1 identical over 7 bases. V lost 2 bases to trimming and J lost 5 bases; unmatched junction nucleotides: 11. Germline assignment: CDR1 GTSNPN and CDR2 SVGIG (reference sequence). The CDR3 loop spans 15 amino acids. The CDR3 spells CAWSFDRVGVETQYF. The DNA of the CDR3 is TGTGCCTGGAGTTTTGACAGGGTTGGTGTCGAGACCCAGTACTTC.

This clone is a singleton in its sample. The chain uses TRBV19 and TRBJ1-1; TRBD1 aligns across 7 bases. CDR3 length: 16 residues. Germline V gives CDR1 LNHDA, CDR2 SQIVND (reference sequence). Losses at the gene ends were 5 bases for V and 1 base for J; bases not matched to a gene: 10. The CDR3 DNA follows: TGTGCCAGTAGTGCCCGGCCGGGACAGTGGAACACTGAAGCTTTCTTT. The encoded protein is CASSARPGQWNTEAFF.

CDR3 in amino acids: CASSLSQGMDEQYF. The CDR3 coding sequence is TGTGCCAGCAGCCTATCACAGGGGATGGACGAGCAGTACTTC. This rearrangement joins TRBV7-9 to TRBJ2-7; 7 nucleotides agree with TRBD1. The CDR3 has 14 residues. Germline CDR1 SEHNR, CDR2 FQNEAQ (reference sequence). The trim removed 5 bases at V and 5 bases at J, leaving 9 bases unmatched.

The rearrangement joins TRBV4-2 to TRBJ1-4, with D unresolved. Per germline, CDR1 LGHNA and CDR2 YNFKEQ. V was cut by 1 base and J by 4 bases, with 7 bases left in between. There are 14 residues in the CDR3. The CDR3 region is CASSQGTSNEKLFF. Written as DNA, the CDR3 is TGTGCCAGCAGCCAAGGCACAAGTAATGAAAAACTGTTTTTT.